The 24 T cell receptor beta chains below were found in one sample sequenced in a study of lymphopenia after photon versus proton radiotherapy (dated by TCRdb to about 2019). The method was the immunoSEQ multiplex PCR assay. TCRdb's version of the immuneACCESS table is confined to in-frame rearrangements and falls short of the full clone set. An unresolved V gene accounts for under half of the shortfall where checked; the remainder is of unknown origin. The sample table shows approximately 17,000 clones, and about 79% are seen once. The top ten clonotypes cover approximately 22% of the sample. This material consisted of peripheral blood, taken from a patient treated with proton-based radiotherapy. All receptors derive from a man aged 70-80 years with pancreatic cancer.

J is TRBJ1-5 and V is TRBV6-4; D call uncertain. The CDR3 covers 14 residues. Per germline, CDR1 MRHNA and CDR2 SNTAGT. The V end lost 4 bases, the J end lost 1 base, and 8 bases lay between the germline ends. The CDR3 sequence: CASSGAESNQPQHF. CDR3 nucleotide sequence: TGTGCCAGCAGTGGGGCAGAGAGCAATCAGCCCCAGCATTTT.

The rearrangement joins TRBV5-6 to TRBJ2-5; no firm D call. The CDR3 covers 16 residues. Trimming stripped 3 bases from V and 1 base from J, with 16 bases between. The germline gives CDR1 SGHDT, CDR2 YYEEEE. Here the CDR3 DNA reads TGTGCCAGCAGCTCAGCCCGGGTTTTGTTCCAAGAGACCCAGTACTTC. The encoded protein is CASSSARVLFQETQYF.

The chain recombines TRBV28 with TRBJ2-2; no definite D call. The CDR3 has 12 residues. V lost 1 base to trimming and J lost 5 bases, with 2 bases between them. Germline V gives CDR1 MDHEN, CDR2 SYDVKM. The CDR3 is CASSLSTGELFF. The CDR3 coding sequence is TGTGCCAGCAGTTTATCGACCGGGGAGCTGTTTTTT.

The chain employs TRBV12-5 and TRBJ2-1; tentative D call: TRBD1 (7 bases). The germline V and J ends were trimmed by 4 bases and 8 bases, with 18 bases remaining between them. The CDR3 loop spans 15 amino acids. Germline V gene sequence: CDR1 LGHNT, CDR2 FRNRAP. CDR3 bases: TGTGCTAGTGGTTCGGGGGACAGAGTCTCCGATGAGCAGTTCTTC. This sequence encodes CASGSGDRVSDEQFF.

The rearrangement links TRBV5-1 to TRBJ2-5; D is unresolved. Trimming took 0 bases from V and 1 from J, leaving 13 bases between them. Germline CDR1 is SGHRS and CDR2 is YFSETQ. CDR3 length equals 16 residues. The CDR3 spells CASSLGRHRGQETQYF. CDR3 coding DNA: TGCGCCAGCAGCTTGGGTCGCCACCGAGGCCAAGAGACCCAGTACTTC.

V usage is TRBV4-2 and J usage is TRBJ1-4, with TRBD1 identical over 7 bases. With 3 bases clipped from V and 8 bases from J, the junction kept 6 bases outside the gene matches. The CDR3 is 14 amino acids. Germline CDR1 LGHNA, CDR2 YNFKEQ. In nucleotides, the CDR3 is TGTGCCAGCAGCCAGGGGACCAGGGGGGAAAAACTGTTTTTT. The encoded protein is CASSQGTRGEKLFF.

V is TRBV11-3 and J is TRBJ1-3, with a possible D match to TRBD1 (5 bases). V dropped 3 bases and J dropped 4 bases, with 10 bases sitting between them. The V gene's germline CDR1 is SGHNT and CDR2 YENEEA. The CDR3 extends over 14 amino acids. CDR3 sequence reads: CASSLEGPGNTIYF. The CDR3 DNA follows: TGTGCCAGCAGCTTGGAGGGGCCCGGAAACACCATATATTTT.

The chain links TRBV7-3 to TRBJ2-7; 10 bases map to TRBD2. Germline-derived CDR1 and CDR2 are SGHTA and FQGTGA. The CDR3 extends over 15 amino acids. V lost 2 bases to trimming and J lost 4 bases; unmatched junction nucleotides: 5. The CDR3 here is CASSLLGTSAYEQYF. The CDR3 DNA is TGTGCCAGCAGCTTACTCGGGACTAGCGCTTACGAGCAGTACTTC. The whole variable domain, remainder taken from reference TRBV7-3 and TRBJ2-7, is GAGVSQTPSNKVTEKGKYVELRCDPISGHTALYWYRQSLGQGPEFLIYFQGTGAADDSGLPNDRFFAVRPEGSVSTLKIQRTERGDSAVYLCASSLLGTSAYEQYFGPGTRLTVT.

This sequence joins TRBV27 and TRBJ2-5; D is unresolved. CDR1 is MNHEY and CDR2 is SMNVEV in the germline V gene (reference sequence). Trimming removed 3 bases at V and 0 bases at J, with 5 bases between. The CDR3 extends over 13 amino acids. The CDR3 region has the DNA TGTGCCAGCAGTTTCGACAACCAAGAGACCCAGTACTTC. Protein: CASSFDNQETQYF.

The chain links TRBV5-1 to TRBJ2-3, with 12 bases lining up with TRBD2. Germline V lookup: CDR1 SGHRS, CDR2 YFSETQ. The CDR3 loop spans 16 amino acids. After removal of 0 bases from V and 4 bases from J, the junction contained 3 bases not matched to a gene. As DNA, the CDR3 is TGCGCCAGCAGCTTGGGACTAGCGGGGGCCGCAGATACGCAGTATTTT. This encodes CASSLGLAGAADTQYF. Supplemented by reference TRBV5-1 and TRBJ2-3, the full variable domain reads KAGVTQTPRYLIKTRGQQVTLSCSPISGHRSVSWYQQTPGQGLQFLFEYFSETQRNKGNFPGRFSGRQFSNSRSEMNVSTLELGDSALYLCASSLGLAGAADTQYFGPGTRLTVL.

The rearrangement uses TRBV7-9 and TRBJ1-4; 8 bases align to TRBD1. Losses at the gene ends were 5 bases for V and 6 bases for J; bases not matched to a gene: 17. In germline, CDR1 is SEHNR, CDR2 FQNEAQ (reference sequence). The CDR3 consists of 18 residues. CDR3 DNA: TGTGCCAGCAGCCGCTTATTCTTCGTGACAGGGGAGGATGAAAAACTGTTTTTT. Its protein product is CASSRLFFVTGEDEKLFF.

In its sample, this clone was seen once. The chain couples TRBV5-1 to TRBJ1-4; TRBD1 is a possible D gene (5 bases). The length of the CDR3 is 14 residues. Germline loops: CDR1 SGHRS, CDR2 YFSETQ. Trimming pared 4 bases from V and 8 bases from J, leaving 15 bases between. The CDR3 loop reads CASSPEGLQEKLFF. The DNA of the CDR3 is TGCGCCAGCAGCCCGGAGGGGTTACAAGAAAAACTGTTTTTT.

The chain recombines TRBV5-4 with TRBJ1-6; 9 bases map to TRBD1. This CDR3 has 16 amino acids. The J segment lost 3 bases and the V segment lost 3 bases, leaving 4 bases of the junction unmatched. Germline assignment: CDR1 SGHNT and CDR2 YYREEE (reference sequence). CDR3: CASSYGQGYYNSPLHF. The CDR3 nucleotides are TGTGCCAGCAGCTATGGACAGGGGTACTATAATTCACCCCTCCACTTT.

This sequence joins TRBV7-6 and TRBJ2-7, with 9 bases lining up with TRBD1. Trimming cost V 5 bases and J 3 bases; bases outside gene matches: 11. Germline V gene lookup returns CDR1 SGHVS and CDR2 FNYEAQ. The CDR3 runs to 16 residues. CDR3 nucleotide sequence: TGTGCCAGCAGCCTTTTATTCCCGGGACAGGGCTACGAGCAGTACTTC. This gives the protein CASSLLFPGQGYEQYF. Complete variable domain (other parts from reference TRBV7-6 and TRBJ2-7): GAGVSQSPRYKVTKRGQDVALRCDPISGHVSLYWYRQALGQGPEFLTYFNYEAQQDKSGLPNDRFSAERPEGSISTLTIQRTEQRDSAMYRCASSLLFPGQGYEQYFGPGTRLTVT.

The chain couples TRBV5-1 to TRBJ2-5; 7 nucleotides match TRBD1. The V and J ends lost 0 bases and 5 bases, in that order; junction bases with no gene match: 7. CDR3 size: 15 residues. Germline-derived CDR1 and CDR2 are SGHRS and YFSETQ. The DNA of the CDR3 is TGCGCCAGCAGCTTGGCCCCTGACAGGGTGGAGACCCAGTACTTC. It specifies CASSLAPDRVETQYF.

The rearrangement joins TRBV5-1 to TRBJ2-2, with D possibly TRBD2 on 6 matching bases. The V end lost 4 bases, the J end lost 7 bases, and 11 bases lay between the germline ends. The CDR3 is made up of 13 amino acids. Germline values: CDR1 SGHRS, CDR2 YFSETQ. DNA of the CDR3: TGCGCCAGCAGCGGCGTCGGGGGCGGGGAGCTGTTTTTT. Translating gives CASSGVGGGELFF.

This sequence joins TRBV6-6 and TRBJ1-1; 7 bases are shared with TRBD1. After removal of 5 bases from V and 3 bases from J, the junction contained 9 bases not matched to a gene. This CDR3 region has 15 residues. The V gene's germline CDR1 is MNHNY and CDR2 SVGAGI (reference sequence). The CDR3 sequence is CASSKPQGRDTEAFF. DNA of the CDR3: TGTGCCAGCAGTAAGCCACAGGGGAGGGACACTGAAGCTTTCTTT.

This sequence joins TRBV15 and TRBJ2-1, with D perhaps TRBD1 (6 bases). Trimming cost V 6 bases and J 4 bases, with 16 bases left between them. The CDR3 extends over 15 amino acids. Germline V gene sequence: CDR1 LNHNV, CDR2 YYDKDF (reference sequence). The CDR3 sequence: CATSEGQGPYNEQFF. DNA of the CDR3: TGTGCCACCAGTGAGGGACAAGGGCCTTACAATGAGCAGTTCTTC. Full variable domain (rest looked up from reference TRBV15 and TRBJ2-1): DAMVIQNPRYQVTQFGKPVTLSCSQTLNHNVMYWYQQKSSQAPKLLFHYYDKDFNNEADTPDNFQSRRPNTSFCFLDIRSPGLGDTAMYLCATSEGQGPYNEQFFGPGTRLTVL.

The V gene is TRBV29-1, the J gene TRBJ1-4; perhaps TRBD1 as D (6 bases). The CDR3 consists of 13 residues. V lost 2 bases, J lost 7 bases, and 11 bases lay in between. Per the germline V gene, CDR1 is SQVTM and CDR2 is ANQGSEA. For the CDR3, the DNA is TGCAGCGTTGAACAGGGGCCGGGTGAAAAACTGTTTTTT. Translated: CSVEQGPGEKLFF.

The table lists this clone with a count of one. The chain employs TRBV30 and TRBJ2-7, with D tentatively TRBD1 or TRBD2 (5 bases each). Trimming shortened V by 4 bases and J by 3 bases, and 10 bases separated the two germline ends. Germline assignment: CDR1 GTSNPN and CDR2 SVGIG (reference sequence). The CDR3 consists of 12 residues. The CDR3 loop reads CAWTWDGYEQYF. CDR3 bases: TGTGCCTGGACCTGGGACGGCTACGAGCAGTACTTC.

This rearrangement joins TRBV11-2 to TRBJ2-5, with a weak D call TRBD1 (6 bases). Judging by the DNA end, TRBJ2-7 fits better; the J call may be wrong. Germline V gene data show CDR1 as SGHAT and CDR2 as FQNNGV. The CDR3 runs to 16 residues. The CDR3 reads CASSFHPGVNSSEQYF. The CDR3 nucleotides are TGTGCCAGCAGCTTTCACCCAGGGGTTAATTCGTCCGAGCAGTACTTC.

This rearrangement joins TRBV6-1 to TRBJ1-5; D unclear. This CDR3 comprises 14 residues. Trimming pared 6 bases from V and 6 bases from J, leaving 15 bases between. CDR1 is MNHNS, CDR2 SASEGT, per germline. The chain's CDR3 is CASSFSGSFQPQHF. The CDR3 region has the DNA TGTGCCAGCAGCTTCAGTGGGTCATTTCAGCCCCAGCATTTT.

The chain recombines TRBV6-5 with TRBJ1-2; perhaps TRBD1 as D (6 bases). Trimming removed 6 bases from V and 4 bases from J, with 12 bases in between. The CDR3 runs 13 residues. Looked up from germline, CDR1 is MNHEY and CDR2 is SVGAGI. The DNA of the CDR3 is TGTGCCAGCAGGCAAGACAGGCGCTATGGCTACACCTTC. It is translated as CASRQDRRYGYTF.

The CDR3 DNA sequence: TGTGCCAGCTCACGGTCTGGGGGCAACACTGAAGCTTTCTTT. It encodes CASSRSGGNTEAFF. The chain links TRBV18 to TRBJ1-1; tentative D call: TRBD1 (6 bases). The V end lost 4 bases, the J end lost 2 bases, and 11 bases lay between the germline ends. Germline CDR1 and CDR2: KGHSH and LQKENI. The CDR3 is 14 residues long.